The next 24 T cell receptor beta chains were all read from a single sample in a study of blood T cell repertoires in COVID-19. Some clones are missing from TCRdb's copy, which holds only in-frame ones; the method was immunoSEQ multiplex PCR. Of about 42,000 clones in the sample, roughly nine tenths are singletons; the top ten hold more than 5%. The sequenced sample was peripheral blood. Source of these receptors: a human donor in a cohort sampled during active COVID-19.

The J gene is TRBJ2-5, the V gene TRBV5-1, with D maybe TRBD1 (6 bases). The CDR3 spans 15 residues. Germline V CDR1 and CDR2: SGHRS, YFSETQ. V shed 4 bases and J shed 1 base, with 14 bases lying between them. This CDR3 reads CASSTATGAQETQYF. The CDR3 DNA reads as TGCGCCAGCAGCACCGCGACAGGAGCCCAAGAGACCCAGTACTTC.

The chain joins TRBV19 to TRBJ1-2, with 8 bases aligning to TRBD1. CDR1 is LNHDA and CDR2 is SQIVND in the germline V gene (reference sequence). The CDR3 is 16 residues long. Germline trimming cut 4 bases from V and 4 bases from J; bases unmatched to any gene: 11. The CDR3 DNA reads TGTGCCAGTAGTACGAAACAAGGACAGGGAGTCTATGGCTACACCTTC. Protein sequence: CASSTKQGQGVYGYTF.

The chain has TRBV3-1 (or the pseudogene TRBV3-2) and TRBJ1-5, with D unresolved. Germline V CDR1 and CDR2: LGHDT, YNNKEL (reference sequence). This CDR3 region has 17 residues. With 0 bases removed from V and 2 bases from J, the gap between germline ends came to 14 bases. The CDR3 here is CASSQEVRQRGNQPQHF. As DNA, the CDR3 is TGTGCCAGCAGCCAAGAGGTACGCCAGCGGGGCAATCAGCCCCAGCATTTT.

This sequence joins TRBV2 and TRBJ2-7; the D gene is possibly TRBD2 (5 bases). Per germline, CDR1 SNHLY and CDR2 FYNNEI. This CDR3 has 16 amino acids. Trimming removed 0 bases at V and 3 bases at J, with 15 bases between. CDR3 sequence (DNA): TGTGCCAGCAGTGAAGCGAGGCGGCTAGCTCACTACGAGCAGTACTTC. It codes for CASSEARRLAHYEQYF.

The gene calls are TRBV30 and TRBJ2-5; D gene unclear. The V gene lost 0 bases and the J gene lost 2 bases, with 7 bases spanning the gap. CDR3 length: 13 residues. Germline-derived CDR1 and CDR2 are GTSNPN and SVGIG (reference sequence). The CDR3 region has the DNA TGTGCCTGGAGTGTAAATTCTCAAGAGACCCAGTACTTC. Its translation is CAWSVNSQETQYF.

The chain links TRBV7-2 to TRBJ2-4, with D perhaps matching TRBD1 (6 bases). Germline CDR1 reads SGHTA; CDR2 reads FQGNSA. V dropped 5 bases and J dropped 0 bases, with 14 bases sitting between them. The length of the CDR3 is 16 residues. This chain's CDR3 is CASSPGQSLAKNIQYF. The CDR3 bases are TGTGCCAGCAGCCCCGGACAGTCCCTAGCCAAAAACATTCAGTACTTC.

The chain recombines TRBV4-2 with TRBJ1-4; a weak D match, TRBD1 (6 bases). Germline lookup yields CDR1 LGHNA and CDR2 YNFKEQ. The V gene lost 0 bases and the J gene lost 8 bases, with 10 bases spanning the gap. The CDR3 totals 14 residues. Here the CDR3 reads CASSQERGAEKLFF. CDR3 nucleotide sequence: TGTGCCAGCAGCCAAGAACGGGGGGCGGAAAAACTGTTTTTT.

J is TRBJ2-5 and V is TRBV25-1; TRBD2 matches at 7 bases. CDR3 size: 14 residues. CDR1 and CDR2 from the germline V gene are MGHDK and SYGVNS. With 6 bases clipped from V and 4 bases from J, the junction kept 8 bases outside the gene matches. CDR3 residues: CASSRAGLGETQYF. The CDR3, as DNA: TGTGCCAGCAGCAGAGCGGGGCTTGGAGAGACCCAGTACTTC.

This sequence joins TRBV6-1 and TRBJ1-1, with D perhaps TRBD1 (6 bases). This CDR3 has 15 residues. Trimming removed 3 bases from V and 1 base from J, with 12 bases in between. Germline values: CDR1 MNHNS, CDR2 SASEGT. The CDR3 is CASSDRQAANTEAFF. The CDR3 DNA is TGTGCCAGCAGTGATCGACAGGCAGCGAACACTGAAGCTTTCTTT.

The chain links TRBV10-1 to TRBJ2-7; 7 bases fit TRBD2. CDR3 length equals 13 residues. J gave up 3 bases and V 6 bases, and 5 bases lay outside the gene matches. The germline CDR1 and CDR2 sequences are WNHNN and SYGVQD (reference sequence). DNA for the CDR3: TGCGCCAGCAGCGCGGGAGCCCACTACGAGCAGTACTTC. This gives the protein CASSAGAHYEQYF.

This clone is a singleton in its sample. J is TRBJ2-2 and V is TRBV7-2, with 10 bases lining up with TRBD2. This CDR3 has 15 residues. Germline V CDR1 and CDR2: SGHTA, FQGNSA. V was pared by 5 bases and J by 6 bases, with 6 bases of the junction left unmatched. CDR3 sequence (DNA): TGTGCCAGCAGCATCCAGAGCGGGGGGGCCGGGGAGCTGTTTTTT. Amino acid sequence: CASSIQSGGAGELFF.

This clone was picked up a small number of times. The V and J genes are TRBV4-3 and TRBJ2-2; weak D call: TRBD1 (5 bases). Germline CDR1 reads LGHNA; CDR2 reads YSLEER. V lost 0 bases to trimming and J lost 4 bases, with 12 bases between them. The CDR3 contains 16 residues. The CDR3 sequence: CASSQEGYQGTGELFF. The CDR3 DNA is TGCGCCAGCAGCCAAGAAGGCTACCAGGGCACCGGGGAGCTGTTTTTT.

The chain is built from TRBV6-6 and TRBJ1-3; 7 bases fit TRBD1. The CDR3 has 16 residues. Germline trimming cut 6 bases from V and 4 bases from J; bases unmatched to any gene: 12. Germline assignment: CDR1 MNHNY and CDR2 SVGAGI (reference sequence). The chain's CDR3 is CASRETGIVAGNTIYF. The CDR3 nucleotides are TGTGCCAGCAGAGAGACAGGGATAGTGGCCGGAAACACCATATATTTT.

This chain links TRBV9 with TRBJ2-5, with 11 nucleotides matching TRBD2. The junction had 12 bases not matched to a gene; V was cut back by 3 bases and J by 5 bases. CDR3 length: 17 residues. Germline V lookup: CDR1 SGDLS, CDR2 YYNGEE. The CDR3 here is CASSATSGAPGGETQYF. CDR3 coding DNA: TGTGCCAGCAGCGCGACTAGCGGGGCGCCAGGAGGTGAGACCCAGTACTTC.

This rearrangement joins TRBV5-1 to TRBJ2-1; tentative D call: TRBD2 (6 bases). V lost 0 bases and J 9 bases, leaving 13 bases between the germline ends. Germline lookup yields CDR1 SGHRS and CDR2 YFSETQ. The CDR3 runs 14 residues. The CDR3 nucleotides read TGCGCCAGCAGCTTGGAGGGGCTCGGGGGTGAGCAGTTCTTC. Protein: CASSLEGLGGEQFF.

The rearrangement joins TRBV5-1 to TRBJ2-7; 9 nucleotides align to TRBD1. With 0 bases clipped from V and 4 bases from J, the junction kept 5 bases outside the gene matches. CDR3 length: 15 amino acids. Per the germline V gene, CDR1 is SGHRS and CDR2 is YFSETQ. The CDR3 DNA reads as TGCGCCAGCAGCTTGGGGGGGACAGGGCAGTACGAGCAGTACTTC. The encoded protein is CASSLGGTGQYEQYF.

This clone was recorded only once. The chain employs TRBV2 and TRBJ2-7, with D tentatively TRBD2 (6 bases). V dropped 8 bases and J dropped 7 bases, with 18 bases sitting between them. The CDR3 has 13 residues. Germline loops: CDR1 SNHLY, CDR2 FYNNEI. CDR3 in DNA: TGTGCCAGCCGAGATAGCGGAGCCGGGGAGCAGTACTTC. This encodes CASRDSGAGEQYF.

V is TRBV5-8 and J is TRBJ1-5; tentatively, D is TRBD1 (6 bases). The CDR3 covers 15 residues. The V gene lost 2 bases and the J gene lost 0 bases, with 9 bases spanning the gap. Looked up from germline, CDR1 is SGHTS and CDR2 is YDEGEE. The CDR3: CASSFGTSSNQPQHF. CDR3 DNA: TGTGCCAGCAGCTTTGGGACATCTAGCAATCAGCCCCAGCATTTT.

The chain joins TRBV6-6 to TRBJ1-5; unclear D gene. V was cut by 5 bases and J by 4 bases, with 6 bases left in between. Germline-derived CDR1 and CDR2 are MNHNY and SVGAGI (reference sequence). The CDR3 has 12 amino acids. The CDR3 DNA follows: TGTGCCAGCAGTATTTCAAATCAGCCCCAGCATTTT. This encodes CASSISNQPQHF.

The chain combines TRBV6-1 with TRBJ2-3; D is uncertain. Trimming shortened V by 7 bases and J by 2 bases, and 13 bases separated the two germline ends. CDR1 is MNHNS, CDR2 SASEGT, per germline. CDR3 length equals 14 residues. CDR3 amino acids: CASTPRTNTDTQYF. CDR3 bases: TGTGCCAGCACCCCCAGAACTAACACAGATACGCAGTATTTT.

The table lists this clone with a count of one. This rearrangement joins TRBV14 to TRBJ1-1, with D perhaps matching TRBD1 (5 bases). The CDR3 is 15 amino acids. V was pared by 2 bases and J by 4 bases, with 14 bases between. In germline, CDR1 is SGHDN, CDR2 FVKESK. The CDR3 sequence: CASSQQKAGGTEAFF. The CDR3 nucleotides read TGTGCCAGCAGCCAACAAAAGGCCGGGGGCACTGAAGCTTTCTTT.

This sequence joins TRBV6-5 and TRBJ1-6; possibly TRBD1 for D (6 bases). V was cut by 0 bases and J by 14 bases, with 20 bases left in between. There are 16 residues in the CDR3. Germline V CDR1 and CDR2: MNHEY, SVGAGI. The CDR3 nucleotides read TGTGCCAGCAGTTACTCATCGGGGGGCGAGAGTGGGACCCTCCACTTT. It encodes CASSYSSGGESGTLHF.

CDR3: CASSPKLAGGHEQFF. CDR3 nucleotides: TGCGCCAGCAGCCCGAAATTAGCGGGGGGACATGAGCAGTTCTTC. The chain employs TRBV5-1 and TRBJ2-1, with 10 bases that match TRBD2. Germline V gene sequence: CDR1 SGHRS, CDR2 YFSETQ. This CDR3 has 15 residues. Trimming removed 4 bases from V and 8 bases from J; junction bases left unmatched: 9.

This chain connects TRBV7-9 to TRBJ2-7, with 11 bases lining up with TRBD1. Trimming took 5 bases from V and 6 from J; bases not matched to a gene: 15. The germline CDR1 and CDR2 sequences are SEHNR and FQNEAQ (reference sequence). This CDR3 has 17 amino acids. The CDR3 DNA reads TGTGCCAGCAGCGGGGAGCCGGGACAGGGGGTAACTAGCGAGCAGTACTTC. Its protein is CASSGEPGQGVTSEQYF. The full variable domain, completed using reference TRBV7-9 and TRBJ2-7, is DTGVSQNPRHKITKRGQNVTFRCDPISEHNRLYWYRQTLGQGPEFLTYFQNEAQLEKSRLLSDRFSAERPKGSFSTLEIQRTEQGDSAMYLCASSGEPGQGVTSEQYFGPGTRLTVT.